The entry that follows covers one TCR beta chain sequence. Its antigen is as yet unknown. This record belongs to a study of blood T cells in healthy people across ages. General study results and limits: Donor CMV status was unknown, possibly confounding expanded clonotype changes.

Healthy Caucasian individuals from Russia aged roughly 6 to 90 served as donors. PBMCs were isolated at a quantity of at least 6.5 million per sample. Combining a sample-barcoded 5' primer with a J-beta primer mix, a second PCR ran for roughly 7 to 12 cycles. In TCRdb, the 5' RACE reads were re-called with MiXCR into one record per CDR3 protein. The data contain some 800,000 distinct CDR3 sequences, under 45% of them singletons. The specimen sequenced was blood. This receptor was identified in a man between 60 and 75 years old in good health.

CDR3 protein: CASTRGQGYSPLHF. CDR3 nucleotide sequence: TGTGCCAGCACCCGGGGACAGGGCTATTCACCCCTCCACTTT. The chain is built from TRBV12-3 or TRBV12-4 and TRBJ1-6; 9 positions match TRBD1. The CDR3 has 14 amino acids. Losses at the gene ends were 7 bases for V and 8 bases for J; bases not matched to a gene: 6.